Following are 19 T cell receptor beta chains from one sample sequenced in a study of human T cells and chemical hapten exposure. TCRdb re-called the RACE reads through MiXCR, storing one row per CDR3 protein. The table lists 180,000 or so distinct CDR3 sequences, roughly 30% of them singletons. Time point in this sample: pre-sensitization, week 0. The treatment: therapeutic diphenylcyclopropenone sensitization with weekly scalp DPC. The sequences come from whole blood, collected in connection with sensitization to the hapten diphenylcyclopropenone (DPC). All receptors derive from a woman aged 30 to 39 with alopecia areata. Some clones in this sample may be carry-over from other donors' samples.

The chain has TRBV5-1 and TRBJ2-7, with 9 nucleotides matching TRBD1. Trimming at V came to 5 bases and at J to 0 bases, leaving 9 bases not matched to a gene. CDR1 SGHRS and CDR2 YFSETQ come from the germline V gene. The CDR3 runs 16 residues. CDR3 in amino acids: CASSEGGTGNSYEQYF. The CDR3 region has the DNA TGCGCCAGCAGTGAAGGCGGGACAGGGAACTCCTACGAGCAGTACTTC.

The rearrangement links TRBV7-9 to TRBJ2-7; the match to TRBD1 covers 7 bases. Germline values: CDR1 SEHNR, CDR2 FQNEAQ (reference sequence). The length of the CDR3 is 12 residues. V shed 6 bases, J shed 3 bases, and the junction held 2 bases outside the gene matches. The CDR3 reads CASRRDSYEQYF. DNA for the CDR3: TGTGCCAGCAGACGGGACAGCTACGAGCAGTACTTC.

A few counts support this clonotype. The genes are TRBV28 and TRBJ2-5, with D possibly TRBD1 on 5 matching bases. Germline V gives CDR1 MDHEN, CDR2 SYDVKM. The CDR3 loop spans 15 amino acids. Trimming cost V 2 bases and J 1 base, with 11 bases left between them. CDR3 nucleotides: TGTGCCAGCAGTTTAAATGGGGCAGCCCAAGAGACCCAGTACTTC. Protein product: CASSLNGAAQETQYF.

The V call is TRBV3-1, the J call TRBJ2-7, with D unresolved. The germline V gene encodes CDR1 LGHDT and CDR2 YNNKEL (reference sequence). The CDR3 totals 14 residues. V was pared by 0 bases and J by 2 bases, with 8 bases between. The CDR3 region has the DNA TGTGCCAGCAGCCAAGAGCAGCTCGCCTACGAGCAGTACTTC. Its translation is CASSQEQLAYEQYF.

The chain joins TRBV6-2 or TRBV6-3 to TRBJ2-5; 10 bases agree with TRBD2. This CDR3 is 16 amino acids long. The J segment lost 1 base and the V segment lost 5 bases, leaving 7 bases of the junction unmatched. Germline CDR1 reads MNHEY; CDR2 reads SVGEGT. The CDR3 spells CASSLSGRALQETQYF. The DNA for the CDR3 is TGTGCCAGCAGTCTAAGCGGGAGGGCCCTCCAAGAGACCCAGTACTTC.

CDR3 region: CSVEGVQGNTEAFF. CDR3 DNA: TGCAGCGTTGAAGGGGTACAGGGGAACACTGAAGCTTTCTTT. This chain uses TRBV29-1 with TRBJ1-1, with D maybe TRBD1 (6 bases). The germline V gene encodes CDR1 SQVTM and CDR2 ANQGSEA. This CDR3 spans 14 amino acids. The V end lost 1 base, the J end lost 1 base, and 10 bases lay between the germline ends.

This clonotype was recorded many times. The chain recombines TRBV2 with TRBJ1-5; D remains unclear. The CDR3 is 13 residues long. V dropped 6 bases and J dropped 0 bases, with 6 bases sitting between them. Germline CDR1 and CDR2: SNHLY and FYNNEI. The CDR3 DNA reads TGTGCCAGCAGACGGAATAGCAATCAGCCCCAGCATTTT. This gives the protein CASRRNSNQPQHF.

The V call is TRBV7-2, the J call TRBJ1-5; D is uncertain. The germline V gene has CDR1 SGHTA and CDR2 FQGNSA. The CDR3 extends over 16 amino acids. The germline V and J ends were trimmed by 5 bases and 7 bases, with 21 bases remaining between them. Here the CDR3 reads CASSPQHSSTGQPQHF. CDR3 sequence (DNA): TGTGCCAGCAGCCCCCAACATAGCTCCACCGGACAGCCCCAGCATTTT.

In DNA form, the CDR3 reads TGCAGTGCCCTGACAGGGGTTGATGGCTACACCTTC. Its protein product is CSALTGVDGYTF. The rearrangement uses TRBV20-1 and TRBJ1-2; 8 bases are shared with TRBD1. J lost 6 bases, V lost 6 bases, and 6 bases had no gene match. The CDR3 sequence is 12 residues long. CDR1 is DFQATT, CDR2 SNEGSKA, per germline (reference sequence).

This clonotype occurred a few times. The V call is TRBV12-3 or TRBV12-4, the J call TRBJ1-6, with D maybe TRBD1 (6 bases). The CDR3 has 14 residues. V lost 4 bases, J lost 7 bases, and 11 bases lay in between. This CDR3 reads CASSSRGRNSPLHF. CDR3 bases: TGTGCCAGCAGTTCTAGGGGGAGAAATTCACCCCTCCACTTT.

This clonotype was counted only a few times. The chain links TRBV20-1 to TRBJ2-5; 13 positions match TRBD2. The CDR3 extends over 17 amino acids. Germline V lookup: CDR1 DFQATT, CDR2 SNEGSKA (reference sequence). The ends lost 3 bases at V and 2 bases at J; junction bases unmatched: 9. CDR3 residues: CSASGHWTSGRQETQYF. The CDR3 DNA reads as TGCAGTGCTAGTGGGCACTGGACTAGCGGGAGACAAGAGACCCAGTACTTC.

The chain has TRBV28 and TRBJ2-5; 10 nucleotides align to TRBD2. The germline V gene encodes CDR1 MDHEN and CDR2 SYDVKM. The CDR3 runs 14 residues. V trimming: 2 bases; J trimming: 3 bases; junction bases outside the gene matches: 0. CDR3 protein: CASSLSGREETQYF. In nucleotides, the CDR3 is TGTGCCAGCAGTTTAAGCGGGAGGGAAGAGACCCAGTACTTC.

This clonotype was detected only a few times. This rearrangement joins TRBV20-1 to TRBJ1-2, with D possibly being TRBD1 (6 bases). Germline V gene data show CDR1 as DFQATT and CDR2 as SNEGSKA (reference sequence). The CDR3 sequence is 12 residues long. The ends were cut back, 6 bases at V and 8 bases at J, with 16 bases in the middle. CDR3 residues: CSAEWGAGGYTF. For the CDR3, the DNA is TGCAGTGCCGAATGGGGGGCAGGGGGCTACACCTTC.

V gene TRBV27 combines with J gene TRBJ2-5; TRBD2 agrees at 10 bases. Per the germline V gene, CDR1 is MNHEY and CDR2 is SMNVEV (reference sequence). J was trimmed by 1 base and V by 4 bases; bases with no gene match: 3. This CDR3 is 15 amino acids long. The CDR3 here is CASSSWTSGQETQYF. CDR3 in DNA: TGTGCCAGCAGTTCCTGGACTAGCGGCCAAGAGACCCAGTACTTC.

The CDR3 DNA sequence: TGTGCCAGCAGCCGGAGCTGGAGACACAATGAGCAGTTCTTC. Its translation: CASSRSWRHNEQFF. The rearrangement links TRBV3-1 to TRBJ2-1; the D is unclear. Trimming stripped 4 bases from V and 5 bases from J, with 12 bases between. From germline, CDR1 is LGHDT and CDR2 YNNKEL (reference sequence). CDR3 size: 14 residues.

The chain employs TRBV29-1 and TRBJ1-2, with a weak D call TRBD1 (6 bases). The CDR3 is made up of 14 amino acids. Germline V gene sequence: CDR1 SQVTM, CDR2 ANQGSEA. Trimming cost V 3 bases and J 0 bases, with 11 bases left between them. CDR3 sequence: CSVDRTEANYGYTF. CDR3 DNA sequence: TGCAGCGTTGATAGGACAGAAGCTAACTATGGCTACACCTTC.

J is TRBJ1-2 and V is TRBV28, with 9 nucleotides matching TRBD1. The CDR3 is 16 amino acids. Germline V lookup: CDR1 MDHEN, CDR2 SYDVKM. V lost 5 bases, J lost 4 bases, and 11 bases stayed unmatched. The CDR3 here is CASSPPGTGTLYGYTF. The CDR3 DNA sequence: TGTGCCAGCAGTCCACCAGGGACAGGGACCCTCTATGGCTACACCTTC.

This sequence joins TRBV27 and TRBJ2-5, with 10 bases fitting TRBD1. Germline-derived CDR1 and CDR2 are MNHEY and SMNVEV (reference sequence). The CDR3 is 16 residues long. The V gene end was trimmed by 7 bases and the J gene end by 5 bases; junction bases not matched to a gene: 13. The CDR3 here is CASNKFGTGAMETQYF. CDR3 nucleotides: TGTGCCAGCAATAAGTTTGGGACAGGGGCGATGGAGACCCAGTACTTC.

The CDR3 DNA reads as TGTGCCAGCAGACCCGGGACAACTAGCACAGATACGCAGTATTTT. This codes for CASRPGTTSTDTQYF. The chain employs TRBV5-4 and TRBJ2-3; D possibly corresponds to TRBD1 (6 bases). The CDR3 contains 15 residues. Trimming took off 5 bases at V and 0 bases at J, with 13 bases between the two ends. Germline V gene sequence: CDR1 SGHNT, CDR2 YYREEE (reference sequence).